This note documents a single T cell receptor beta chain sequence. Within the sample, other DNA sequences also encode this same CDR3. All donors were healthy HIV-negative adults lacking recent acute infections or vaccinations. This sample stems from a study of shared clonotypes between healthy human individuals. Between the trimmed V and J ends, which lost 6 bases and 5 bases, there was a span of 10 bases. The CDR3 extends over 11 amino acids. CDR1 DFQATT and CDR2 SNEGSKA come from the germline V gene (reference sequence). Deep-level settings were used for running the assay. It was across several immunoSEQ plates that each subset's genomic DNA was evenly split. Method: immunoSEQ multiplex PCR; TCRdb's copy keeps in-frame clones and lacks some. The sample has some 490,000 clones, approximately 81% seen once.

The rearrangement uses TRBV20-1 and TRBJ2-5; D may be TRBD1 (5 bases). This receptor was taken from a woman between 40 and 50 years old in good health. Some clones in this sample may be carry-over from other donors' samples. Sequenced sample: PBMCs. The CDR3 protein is CSAQGPETQYF. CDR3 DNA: TGCAGTGCCCAGGGCCCCGAGACCCAGTACTTC.